The T cell receptor (beta chain) described here comes from a study of OX40 agonist ivuxolimab in advanced cancers. This CDR3 spans 15 amino acids. The germline CDR1 and CDR2 sequences are SGHRS and YFSETQ. V lost 4 bases, J lost 1 base, and 12 bases lay in between. The data were produced by immunoSEQ multiplex PCR, yet TCRdb's version contains in-frame clones alone and is incomplete. The sample consists of tens of thousands of clones, roughly 80% of them appearing once. It was autoimmune disease history or systemic immunosuppression that excluded patients. The J gene is TRBJ1-3, the V gene TRBV5-1; D perhaps matches TRBD1 (5 bases). The origin of this receptor is an adult with an advanced solid tumor such as melanoma, head and neck, liver or kidney cancer. The sequencing used CD4+ or CD8+ T cells sorted from blood, collected in a trial of the OX40 agonist ivuxolimab. CDR3 coding DNA: TGCGCCAGCAGCGCCAACAAGGGGTCTGGAAACACCATATATTTT. It codes for CASSANKGSGNTIYF.